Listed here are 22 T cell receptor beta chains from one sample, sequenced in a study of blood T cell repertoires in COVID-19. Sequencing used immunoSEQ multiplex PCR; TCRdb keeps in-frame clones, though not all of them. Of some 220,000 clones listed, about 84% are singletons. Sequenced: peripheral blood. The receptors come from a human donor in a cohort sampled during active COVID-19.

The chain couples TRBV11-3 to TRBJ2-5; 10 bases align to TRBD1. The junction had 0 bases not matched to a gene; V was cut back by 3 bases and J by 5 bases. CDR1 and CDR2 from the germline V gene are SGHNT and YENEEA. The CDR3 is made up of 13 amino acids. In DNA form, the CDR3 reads TGTGCCAGCAGCTTGGGACAGGGGGAGACCCAGTACTTC. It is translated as CASSLGQGETQYF.

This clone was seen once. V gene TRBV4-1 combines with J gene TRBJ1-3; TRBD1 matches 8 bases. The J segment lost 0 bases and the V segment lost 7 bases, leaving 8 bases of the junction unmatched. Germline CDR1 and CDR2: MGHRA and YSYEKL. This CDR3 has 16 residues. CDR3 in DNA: TGCGCCAGCACCCAGGAGGGGACAGGCTCTGGAAACACCATATATTTT. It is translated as CASTQEGTGSGNTIYF.

The CDR3 nucleotides are TGTGCCAGCAGCCCCACTAGCGCCGAGAACATTCAGTACTTC. Translating it yields CASSPTSAENIQYF. This chain links TRBV3-1 (or the pseudogene TRBV3-2) with TRBJ2-4, with 7 bases aligning to TRBD2. The length of the CDR3 is 14 residues. CDR1 is LGHDT, CDR2 YNNKEL, per germline (reference sequence). V shed 4 bases and J 7 bases; nucleotides not matched to a gene: 7.

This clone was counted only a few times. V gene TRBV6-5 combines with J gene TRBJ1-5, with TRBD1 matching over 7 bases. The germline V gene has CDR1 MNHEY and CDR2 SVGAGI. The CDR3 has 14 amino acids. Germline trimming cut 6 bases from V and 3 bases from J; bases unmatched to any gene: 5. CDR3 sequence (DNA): TGTGCCAGCAGAGGGGGCGGCCCCAATCAGCCCCAGCATTTT. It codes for CASRGGGPNQPQHF.

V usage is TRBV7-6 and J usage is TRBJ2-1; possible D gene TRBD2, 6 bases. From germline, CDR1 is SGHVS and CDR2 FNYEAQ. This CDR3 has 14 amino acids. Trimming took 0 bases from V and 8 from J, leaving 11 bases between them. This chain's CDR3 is CASSLAGGADEQFF. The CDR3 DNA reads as TGTGCCAGCAGCTTAGCGGGAGGCGCGGATGAGCAGTTCTTC.

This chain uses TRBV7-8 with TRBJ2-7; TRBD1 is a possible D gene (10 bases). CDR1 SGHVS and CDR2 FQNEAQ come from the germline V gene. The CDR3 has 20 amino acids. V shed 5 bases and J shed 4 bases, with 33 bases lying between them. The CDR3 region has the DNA TGTGCCAGCAGCCACCCCCAGGACAGGGGGGACCCTAGCGGGGCGTACGAGCAGTACTTC. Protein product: CASSHPQDRGDPSGAYEQYF.

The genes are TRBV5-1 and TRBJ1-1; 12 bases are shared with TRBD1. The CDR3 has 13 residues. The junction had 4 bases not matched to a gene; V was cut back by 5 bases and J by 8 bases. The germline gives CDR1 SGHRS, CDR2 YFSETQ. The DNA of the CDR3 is TGCGCCAGCAGGAAGGGACAGGGGGCAGAAGCTTTCTTT. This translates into CASRKGQGAEAFF.

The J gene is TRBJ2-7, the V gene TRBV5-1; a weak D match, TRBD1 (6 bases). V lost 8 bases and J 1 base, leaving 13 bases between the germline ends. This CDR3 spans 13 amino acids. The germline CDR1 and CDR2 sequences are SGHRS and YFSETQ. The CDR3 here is CASSVTGSYEQYF. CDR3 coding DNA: TGCGCCAGTAGCGTGACAGGATCCTACGAGCAGTACTTC.

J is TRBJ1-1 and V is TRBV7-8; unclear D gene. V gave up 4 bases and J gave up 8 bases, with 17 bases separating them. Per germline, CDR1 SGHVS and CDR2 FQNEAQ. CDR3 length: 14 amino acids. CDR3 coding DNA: TGTGCCAGCAGCTGGCGGCTGCCGACGAGGGAAGCTTTCTTT. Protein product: CASSWRLPTREAFF.

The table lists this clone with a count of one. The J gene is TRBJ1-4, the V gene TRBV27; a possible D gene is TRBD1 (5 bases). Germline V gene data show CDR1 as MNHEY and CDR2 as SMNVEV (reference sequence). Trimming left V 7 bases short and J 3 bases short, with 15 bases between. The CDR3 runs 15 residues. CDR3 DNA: TGTGCCAGCAAAAGAGACAGAGGCCCTAATGAAAAACTGTTTTTT. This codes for CASKRDRGPNEKLFF.

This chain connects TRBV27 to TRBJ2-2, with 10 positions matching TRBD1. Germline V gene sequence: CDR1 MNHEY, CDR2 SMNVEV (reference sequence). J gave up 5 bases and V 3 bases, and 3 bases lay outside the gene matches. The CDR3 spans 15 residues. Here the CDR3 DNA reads TGTGCCAGCAGTTTGACAGGGGGCTTTACCGGGGAGCTGTTTTTT. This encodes CASSLTGGFTGELFF.

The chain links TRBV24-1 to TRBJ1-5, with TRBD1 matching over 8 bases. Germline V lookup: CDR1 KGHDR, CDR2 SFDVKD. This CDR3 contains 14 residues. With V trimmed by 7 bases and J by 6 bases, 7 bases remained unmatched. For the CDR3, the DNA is TGTGCCACCAGCGACGGACAGGGTGGTCAGCCCCAGCATTTT. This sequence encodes CATSDGQGGQPQHF.

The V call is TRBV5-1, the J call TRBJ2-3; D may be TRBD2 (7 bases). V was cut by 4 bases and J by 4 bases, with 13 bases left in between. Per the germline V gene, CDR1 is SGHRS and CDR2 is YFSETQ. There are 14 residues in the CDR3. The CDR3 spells CASSQAGTSDTQYF. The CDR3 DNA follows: TGCGCCAGCAGCCAAGCGGGGACATCAGATACGCAGTATTTT.

The CDR3 loop reads CASSMGEGTGYGYTF. The CDR3 bases are TGTGCCAGTAGTATGGGTGAAGGGACAGGGTATGGCTACACCTTC. This sequence joins TRBV19 and TRBJ1-2; 9 bases are a match to TRBD1. With 3 bases clipped from V and 5 bases from J, the junction kept 7 bases outside the gene matches. This CDR3 is built from 15 residues. From germline, CDR1 is LNHDA and CDR2 SQIVND (reference sequence).

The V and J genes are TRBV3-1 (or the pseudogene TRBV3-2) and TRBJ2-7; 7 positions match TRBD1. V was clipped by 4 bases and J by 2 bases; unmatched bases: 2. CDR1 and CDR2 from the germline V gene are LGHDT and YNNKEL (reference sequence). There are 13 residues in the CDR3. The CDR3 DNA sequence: TGTGCCAGCAGCCGGGGGACAGCCTACGAGCAGTACTTC. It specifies CASSRGTAYEQYF.

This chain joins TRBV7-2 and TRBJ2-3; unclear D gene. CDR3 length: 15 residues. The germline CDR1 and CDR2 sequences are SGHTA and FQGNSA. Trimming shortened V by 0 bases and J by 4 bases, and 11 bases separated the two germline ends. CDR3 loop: CASSLAGGTPDTQYF. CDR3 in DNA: TGTGCCAGCAGCTTAGCCGGCGGTACACCAGATACGCAGTATTTT.

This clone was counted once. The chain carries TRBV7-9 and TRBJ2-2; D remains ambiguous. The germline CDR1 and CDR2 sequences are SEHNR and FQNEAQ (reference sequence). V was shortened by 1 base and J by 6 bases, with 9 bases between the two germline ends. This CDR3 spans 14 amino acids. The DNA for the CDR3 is TGTGCCAGCAGCTTAGAGTCCGAGGCCGGGGAGCTGTTTTTT. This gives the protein CASSLESEAGELFF.

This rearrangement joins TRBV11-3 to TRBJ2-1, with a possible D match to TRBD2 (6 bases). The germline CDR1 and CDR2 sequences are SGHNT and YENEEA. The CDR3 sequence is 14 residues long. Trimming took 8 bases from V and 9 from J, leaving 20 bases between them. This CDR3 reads CASARTGVGGEQFF. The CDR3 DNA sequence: TGTGCCAGCGCGCGGACGGGAGTGGGGGGTGAGCAGTTCTTC.

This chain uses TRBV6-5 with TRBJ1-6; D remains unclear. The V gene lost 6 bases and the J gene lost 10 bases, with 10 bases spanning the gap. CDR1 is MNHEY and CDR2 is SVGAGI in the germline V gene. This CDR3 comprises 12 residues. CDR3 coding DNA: TGTGCCAGCAGGAGAGAGATATCACCCCTCCACTTT. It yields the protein CASRREISPLHF.

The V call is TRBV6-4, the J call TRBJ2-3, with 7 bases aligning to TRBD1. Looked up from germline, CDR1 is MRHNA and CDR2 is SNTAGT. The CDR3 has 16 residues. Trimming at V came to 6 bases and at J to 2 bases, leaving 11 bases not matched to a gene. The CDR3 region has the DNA TGTGCCAGCAGCCCCTTACCGACAGGGATCACAGATACGCAGTATTTT. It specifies CASSPLPTGITDTQYF.

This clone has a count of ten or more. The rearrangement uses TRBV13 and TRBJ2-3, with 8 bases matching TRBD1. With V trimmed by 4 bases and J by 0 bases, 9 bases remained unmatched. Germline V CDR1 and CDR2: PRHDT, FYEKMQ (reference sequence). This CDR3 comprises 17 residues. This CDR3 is CASSSRTGTRSTDTQYF. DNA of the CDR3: TGTGCCAGCAGCTCAAGGACAGGGACCCGTAGCACAGATACGCAGTATTTT.

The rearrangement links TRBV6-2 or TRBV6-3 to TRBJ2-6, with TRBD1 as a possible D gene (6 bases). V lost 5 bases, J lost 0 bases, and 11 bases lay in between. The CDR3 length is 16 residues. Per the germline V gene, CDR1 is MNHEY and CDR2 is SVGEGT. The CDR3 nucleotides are TGTGCCAGCAGTCTTGACAGGTTCTCTGGGGCCAACGTCCTGACTTTC. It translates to CASSLDRFSGANVLTF.